This TCR beta chain was identified in a study of T-cell reconstitution after alpha-beta-depleted transplantation in children. Broader study findings: For some patients, TCRbeta diversity was high at day 60 because of recipient T cells and thymic progenitors that survived. There were reportedly several hundred expanded graft clones from which alpha-beta T cells came about two months after transplant. Diversity and T-cell counts at one year after transplant derived mostly from new T cells.

About this clonotype: Its antigen is undetermined.

Germline V gives CDR1 DFQATT, CDR2 SNEGSKA (reference sequence). This CDR3 is 12 amino acids long. The V gene lost 3 bases and the J gene lost 0 bases, with 6 bases spanning the gap. The library targeted TCRbeta and was prepared with unique molecular identifiers. TCRdb passed the PCR reads through MiXCR, listing each CDR3 protein once. The sample carries about 240,000 distinct CDR3 sequences, roughly 23% recorded once. The V gene is TRBV20-1, the J gene TRBJ2-7; D is ambiguous. This specimen consisted of PBMCs, obtained before TCRalphabeta/CD19-depleted stem cell transplant. The source of this sequence is a girl aged 2 to 9 with Fanconi anemia, due to receive a stem cell transplant. The CDR3 region is CSASPGSYEQYF. CDR3 nucleotide sequence: TGCAGTGCTAGCCCCGGCTCCTACGAGCAGTACTTC.